This T cell receptor beta chain emerged from a study of blood T cell repertoires in COVID-19. As for the study in general: COVID-19 samples collected from the United States, Italy and Spain covered acute and convalescent phases. PBMCs, B-cell-depleted T cells, or T cells were the source of the cDNA or gDNA that made up the material.

In the original processing: Amplifying reference gene primers gave estimates of nucleated cell counts. Assay used: immunoSEQ multiplex PCR; TCRdb lists only in-frame clones, some missing. D and trimming come from the DNA, and the V and J calls and clone size come from that table. The table shows about 140,000 clones, with 88% occurring only once. This clone came up a few times. The V gene's germline CDR1 is SEHNR and CDR2 FQNEAQ (reference sequence). The CDR3 has 14 residues. Trimming removed 6 bases from V and 4 bases from J, with 15 bases in between. Input material: peripheral blood. The sequence was collected from a man between 65 and 85 years old with acute or convalescent COVID-19. J is TRBJ1-1 and V is TRBV7-9; a possible D gene is TRBD1 (6 bases). For the CDR3, the DNA is TGTGCCAGCAGTAGGACTCAGGGGAGCACTGAAGCTTTCTTT. It yields the protein CASSRTQGSTEAFF.